This is a list of T cell receptor beta chains from one sample in a study of identical twins. TCRdb re-called the 5' RACE reads with MiXCR, one entry per CDR3 protein. The sample lists 550,000 to 700,000 distinct CDR3 sequences; 20% to 25% were seen once. These data are also associated with another study on T cells expressing NK-cell markers.

Sequenced input: PBMCs. These receptors all stem from a woman between 18 and 29 years old in good health. Each CDR3 is given without its conserved first and last residue. The order of the fields is D gene, V gene, CDR3 protein. A D gene is named only where the DNA matches it firmly.

NA,TRBV7-9,ASGGWLEETQY
NA,TRBV10-2,ASSRDVGNEQF
TRBD1,TRBV5-1,ASSPSPTGGVGEQY
NA,TRBV12-3/TRBV12-4,ASSLRGGDNEQF
NA,TRBV20-1,SAIGAPGHSYEQY
NA,TRBV7-8,ASSLERAGEKLF
TRBD2,TRBV4-2,ASSNTGTSVQETQY
NA,TRBV5-4,ASSRGSKQGTDTQY
TRBD1,TRBV3-1,ASSQGYRGNEQF
TRBD2,TRBV7-9,ASSSSGGDEQF
NA,TRBV6-1,ASTKNQPQH
TRBD2,TRBV5-1,ASSFPAGVVYNEQF
NA,TRBV12-3/TRBV12-4,ASSGRDTEAF
NA,TRBV20-1,SARRVRGGNQETQY
TRBD1,TRBV20-1,SARPSGTGNTEAF
NA,TRBV9,ASSGDLWSEQY
TRBD1,TRBV20-1,SATITGANTEAF
TRBD2,TRBV5-1,ASSLTSLAGVADTQY
NA,TRBV15,ATSREEGGYT
TRBD2,TRBV12-3/TRBV12-4,ASSLSLAGFNEQF
NA,TRBV6-6,ASSQSVKGYT
TRBD1,TRBV5-1,ASSRTGDQAF
NA,TRBV7-2,ASSLMFSGFVGYT
TRBD2,TRBV7-9,ASSGSGRDQNIQY
NA,TRBV29-1,SVEQGPYNEQF
TRBD1,TRBV10-3,AIKYGTADTQY
TRBD1,TRBV6-5,ASSYGGQGDSPLH
TRBD2,TRBV15,ATSTLEGLGLYEQY
TRBD2,TRBV7-2,ASSSYGTSRRETQY
NA,TRBV3-1,ASSPGPRDEQF
NA,TRBV29-1,SVGWDPNSYNEQF
TRBD1,TRBV12-3/TRBV12-4,ASRPTDRGPFETQY
NA,TRBV20-1,SARVGTLFGEQY
TRBD1,TRBV5-1,ASSLRGQDGYEQY
NA,TRBV11-1,ASSLGGSRAGGYT
NA,TRBV18,ASSPQGPPYEQY
TRBD2,TRBV4-3,ASSQEVAGAVYNEQF